Shown below are 24 T cell receptor beta chains from a single sample sequenced in a study of blood T cell repertoires in COVID-19. Assay used: immunoSEQ multiplex PCR; TCRdb lists only in-frame clones, some missing. The sample has 30,000 to 45,000 clones, approximately 87% seen once; the top ten hold around 10%. Sequencing used peripheral blood. These receptors were taken from a man aged 65-85 years with acute or convalescent COVID-19.

This clone was counted once. V and J are TRBV5-4 and TRBJ2-7; D ambiguous. V was shortened by 0 bases and J by 0 bases, with 10 bases between the two germline ends. CDR1 and CDR2 from the germline V gene are SGHNT and YYREEE (reference sequence). CDR3 size: 15 residues. The CDR3 DNA reads TGTGCCAGCAGCTTGGGTAACCGAGACTCCTACGAGCAGTACTTC. As protein: CASSLGNRDSYEQYF.

V is TRBV28 and J is TRBJ2-7; the match to TRBD1 covers 11 bases. Germline CDR1 reads MDHEN; CDR2 reads SYDVKM. V gave up 6 bases and J gave up 3 bases; unmatched junction bases: 4. There are 14 residues in the CDR3. In nucleotides, the CDR3 is TGTGCCAGCAGGCCGGGACAGGGGGTCTACGAGCAGTACTTC. Residues: CASRPGQGVYEQYF.

This chain joins TRBV7-2 and TRBJ2-1; D is uncertain. This CDR3 is built from 11 residues. Germline loops: CDR1 SGHTA, CDR2 FQGNSA. V lost 3 bases and J lost 7, with 4 bases in between. The CDR3 protein is CASSFMNEQFF. In DNA, the CDR3 is TGTGCCAGCAGCTTTATGAATGAGCAGTTCTTC.

V gene TRBV28 combines with J gene TRBJ2-1; TRBD2 agrees at 7 bases. Germline loops: CDR1 MDHEN, CDR2 SYDVKM. The CDR3 contains 16 residues. V shed 4 bases and J 4 bases; nucleotides not matched to a gene: 10. CDR3 bases: TGTGCCAGCAGTTGGTCACGCGGGAGTCGGTACAATGAGCAGTTCTTC. Translating it yields CASSWSRGSRYNEQFF.

The rearrangement joins TRBV5-6 to TRBJ1-3; D gene unclear. Germline lookup yields CDR1 SGHDT and CDR2 YYEEEE. V was shortened by 4 bases and J by 10 bases, with 15 bases between the two germline ends. The CDR3 has 13 residues. CDR3 in amino acids: CASSRADLLTIYF. The CDR3 coding sequence is TGTGCCAGCAGCCGAGCCGACTTATTGACCATATATTTT.

DNA of the CDR3: TGTGCCAGCAGCGTAGCTCTGAGCACAGATACGCAGTATTTT. Translated: CASSVALSTDTQYF. The rearrangement joins TRBV9 to TRBJ2-3; D is unresolved. The CDR3 extends over 14 amino acids. V lost 0 bases to trimming and J lost 0 bases, with 5 bases between them. The V gene's germline CDR1 is SGDLS and CDR2 YYNGEE.

V is TRBV5-5 and J is TRBJ2-7, with D uncertain. Germline lookup yields CDR1 SGHKS and CDR2 YYEKEE (reference sequence). The CDR3 extends over 14 amino acids. Between the trimmed V and J ends, which lost 0 bases and 5 bases, there was a span of 12 bases. CDR3 amino acids: CASSLGPTKDEQYF. CDR3 DNA: TGTGCCAGCAGCTTGGGGCCAACTAAGGACGAGCAGTACTTC.

The chain uses TRBV9 and TRBJ2-7; the match to TRBD1 covers 8 bases. The germline CDR1 and CDR2 sequences are SGDLS and YYNGEE. This CDR3 has 14 amino acids. V gave up 7 bases and J gave up 2 bases; unmatched junction bases: 8. CDR3 sequence reads: CASGRTGKTYEQYF. CDR3 bases: TGTGCCAGCGGCCGGACAGGGAAGACCTACGAGCAGTACTTC.

This chain uses TRBV19 with TRBJ1-1; D is undetermined. V shed 10 bases and J shed 8 bases, with 14 bases lying between them. The CDR3 spans 11 residues. Per germline, CDR1 LNHDA and CDR2 SQIVND (reference sequence). CDR3 loop: CATGFPSEAFF. Written as DNA, the CDR3 is TGTGCCACCGGGTTTCCTTCCGAAGCTTTCTTT.

The V gene is TRBV3-1 (or the pseudogene TRBV3-2), the J gene TRBJ2-7, with a weak D call TRBD2 (5 bases). V lost 0 bases, J lost 2 bases, and 11 bases lay in between. Per germline, CDR1 LGHDT and CDR2 YNNKEL (reference sequence). This CDR3 is 15 amino acids long. In DNA form, the CDR3 reads TGTGCCAGCAGCCAAGAGACGCAGACTACCTACGAGCAGTACTTC. This encodes CASSQETQTTYEQYF.

This clone was seen a few times. This chain joins TRBV7-9 and TRBJ2-7; 8 bases align to TRBD2. The germline V gene has CDR1 SEHNR and CDR2 FQNEAQ (reference sequence). The CDR3 totals 14 residues. V gave up 5 bases and J gave up 0 bases; unmatched junction bases: 3. In DNA, the CDR3 is TGTGCCAGCAGCAGCAGCGGGAGCTCCTACGAGCAGTACTTC. This gives the protein CASSSSGSSYEQYF.

The chain employs TRBV5-1 and TRBJ1-3; 8 bases map to TRBD1. The CDR3 length is 16 residues. Unmatched junction bases numbered 5, after V lost 3 bases and J lost 0 bases. Germline V gene sequence: CDR1 SGHRS, CDR2 YFSETQ. In DNA form, the CDR3 reads TGCGCCAGCAGCTCGACAGGGGTGATCTCTGGAAACACCATATATTTT. Its translation is CASSSTGVISGNTIYF.

V and J are TRBV5-1 and TRBJ1-2; D not resolved. The V gene's germline CDR1 is SGHRS and CDR2 YFSETQ. The CDR3 has 12 amino acids. Deletions cut 3 bases from V and 8 bases from J, with 11 bases between. CDR3: CASSSQNGGYTF. The CDR3 bases are TGCGCCAGCAGCTCTCAAAACGGGGGCTACACCTTC.

This clone was observed a handful of times. The chain is built from TRBV7-9 and TRBJ2-1; D may be TRBD1 (5 bases). In germline, CDR1 is SEHNR, CDR2 FQNEAQ (reference sequence). V gave up 5 bases and J gave up 5 bases, with 13 bases separating them. The CDR3 consists of 14 residues. Here the CDR3 reads CASSPSGQNNEQFF. In DNA form, the CDR3 reads TGTGCCAGCAGCCCATCAGGGCAGAACAATGAGCAGTTCTTC.

V gene TRBV10-1 combines with J gene TRBJ2-7; D perhaps matches TRBD2 (7 bases). This CDR3 is built from 15 residues. V lost 2 bases, J lost 3 bases, and 14 bases lay in between. CDR1 and CDR2 from the germline V gene are WNHNN and SYGVQD (reference sequence). CDR3 region: CASSEEGGHFYEQYF. The CDR3 nucleotides read TGCGCCAGCAGTGAGGAGGGGGGGCATTTCTACGAGCAGTACTTC.

In its sample, this clone was seen once. The V gene is TRBV15, the J gene TRBJ2-7; maybe TRBD1 (6 bases). V lost 4 bases, J lost 2 bases, and 15 bases lay in between. Germline assignment: CDR1 LNHNV and CDR2 YYDKDF (reference sequence). This CDR3 has 15 residues. CDR3 loop: CATSTGPGVTYEQYF. The CDR3 bases are TGTGCCACCAGCACTGGGCCAGGGGTCACCTACGAGCAGTACTTC.

The CDR3 region is CASSSQAGNEKLFF. The CDR3 DNA reads TGTGCCAGCAGTTCTCAGGCGGGTAATGAAAAACTGTTTTTT. The chain recombines TRBV6-6 with TRBJ1-4; no firm D call. Germline CDR1 and CDR2: MNHNY and SVGAGI (reference sequence). This CDR3 region has 14 residues. The germline V and J ends were trimmed by 4 bases and 4 bases, with 10 bases remaining between them.

The J gene is TRBJ1-2, the V gene TRBV6-5; maybe TRBD1 (5 bases). CDR3 size: 13 residues. CDR1 is MNHEY, CDR2 SVGAGI, per germline. The ends were cut back, 5 bases at V and 7 bases at J, with 14 bases in the middle. CDR3 residues: CASSNGGVGGYTF. CDR3 DNA sequence: TGTGCCAGCAGTAACGGGGGGGTCGGTGGCTACACCTTC.

A few counts support this clone. The rearrangement links TRBV6-5 to TRBJ2-1; 9 nucleotides agree with TRBD2. V gave up 4 bases and J gave up 0 bases; unmatched junction bases: 4. This CDR3 region has 16 residues. Looked up from germline, CDR1 is MNHEY and CDR2 is SVGAGI. CDR3: CASSWTAGGSYNEQFF. CDR3 bases: TGTGCCAGCAGTTGGACAGCGGGAGGCTCCTACAATGAGCAGTTCTTC.

This clone appeared a single time. The V and J genes are TRBV5-1 and TRBJ1-1; no reliable D call. Germline CDR1 and CDR2: SGHRS and YFSETQ. V lost 0 bases, J lost 1 base, and 10 bases lay in between. The CDR3 is 15 amino acids. CDR3 sequence (DNA): TGCGCCAGCAGCTTGGCCGAGGTAGGGAACACTGAAGCTTTCTTT. This gives the protein CASSLAEVGNTEAFF.

V usage is TRBV9 and J usage is TRBJ1-2; TRBD1 matches 7 bases. The ends lost 4 bases at V and 4 bases at J; junction bases unmatched: 7. The germline gives CDR1 SGDLS, CDR2 YYNGEE. The CDR3 is 14 residues long. The CDR3 DNA reads TGTGCCAGCAGCCCTAGGACAGGATCCTATGGCTACACCTTC. Translated, it gives CASSPRTGSYGYTF.

This chain uses TRBV11-2 with TRBJ1-1; D is unresolved. V lost 6 bases to trimming and J lost 6 bases, with 17 bases between them. Germline CDR1 reads SGHAT; CDR2 reads FQNNGV. This CDR3 has 14 residues. The CDR3 here is CASRTLRAIAEAFF. The CDR3 region has the DNA TGTGCCAGCAGAACCCTGCGGGCTATCGCTGAAGCTTTCTTT.

The V call is TRBV28, the J call TRBJ1-2; 8 nucleotides align to TRBD1. Germline assignment: CDR1 MDHEN and CDR2 SYDVKM. The CDR3 is made up of 20 amino acids. With 2 bases clipped from V and 3 bases from J, the junction kept 20 bases outside the gene matches. CDR3 in amino acids: CASSLGEGSTPGGWDYGYTF. The CDR3 DNA follows: TGTGCCAGCAGTTTAGGCGAAGGATCAACCCCAGGGGGCTGGGACTATGGCTACACCTTC.

V usage is TRBV7-2 and J usage is TRBJ1-1; the match to TRBD1 covers 8 bases. There are 15 residues in the CDR3. V dropped 3 bases and J dropped 0; count of bases not matched to a gene: 3. The germline V gene encodes CDR1 SGHTA and CDR2 FQGNSA. The CDR3 protein is CASSFGQGLNTEAFF. Here the CDR3 DNA reads TGTGCCAGCAGCTTCGGACAGGGATTGAACACTGAAGCTTTCTTT.